Listed below are T cell receptor beta chains from one sample, sequenced in a study of blood T cell repertoires in COVID-19. Produced via immunoSEQ multiplex PCR; TCRdb's table is partial and in-frame only. The table shows some 270,000 clones, with 85% to 90% occurring only once. Sequenced: PBMCs or T cells enriched from blood (not recorded which). The origin of the receptors is a woman aged 60-75 years who had recovered from COVID-19. Each CDR3 is given without its conserved first and last residue. Size is omitted from some rows. Given values are once, few, many or a class for expanded clones.

TRBV24-1	TRBJ2-2	few	ATSSRNTGELF
TRBV5-1	TRBJ1-1	-	ASSLSGQLNTEAF
TRBV5-4	TRBJ1-1	-	ASSLGQVNTEAF
TRBV9	TRBJ2-1	-	ASSSSSYNEQF
TRBV5-4	TRBJ2-1	-	ASSLGGELGGKEQF
TRBV18	TRBJ2-6	-	ASSPPSLGPSGANVLT
TRBV13	TRBJ1-1	-	ASSPGQANTEAF
TRBV5-1	TRBJ1-1	few	ASSGTDSPTEAF
TRBV19	TRBJ2-1	few	ASSIGRGERNEQF
TRBV7-8	TRBJ1-2	-	ASSMPGQADLYGYT
TRBV28	TRBJ2-5	-	ASRSADRETQY
TRBV3-1/TRBV3-2	TRBJ2-1	-	ASSQEWLAGNNEQF
TRBV14	TRBJ1-3	-	ASSQLGRPAGNTIY